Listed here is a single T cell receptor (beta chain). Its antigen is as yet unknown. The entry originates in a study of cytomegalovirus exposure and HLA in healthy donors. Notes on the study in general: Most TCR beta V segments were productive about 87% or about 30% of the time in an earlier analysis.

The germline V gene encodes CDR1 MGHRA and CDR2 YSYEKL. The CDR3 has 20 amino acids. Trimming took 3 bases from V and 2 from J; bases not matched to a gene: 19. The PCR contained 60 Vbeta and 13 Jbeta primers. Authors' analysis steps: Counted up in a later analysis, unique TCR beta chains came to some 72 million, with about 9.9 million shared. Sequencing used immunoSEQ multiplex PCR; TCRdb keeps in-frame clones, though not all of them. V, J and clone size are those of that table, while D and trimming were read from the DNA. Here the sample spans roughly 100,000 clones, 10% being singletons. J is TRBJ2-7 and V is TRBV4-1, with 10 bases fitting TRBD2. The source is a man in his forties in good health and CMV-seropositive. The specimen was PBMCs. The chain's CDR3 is CASSHFIDRTRTSGTYEQYF. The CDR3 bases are TGCGCCAGCAGCCATTTCATCGACAGAACTAGGACTAGCGGAACCTACGAGCAGTACTTC.